This passage covers 14 T cell receptor beta chains from one sample sequenced in a study of Ad26.COV2.S vaccination and SARS-CoV-2 variants (dated by TCRdb to 2020 to 2022). In the paper's terms, the treatment or condition label means: around 19 received Ad26.COV2.S at low or high dose, single or two shots; 5 received placebo; per-sample allocation not given. For vaccine and placebo recipients, repertoires were sequenced using samples collected on day 63 after the first injection. Libraries were made using the immunoSEQ multiplex PCR assay. In TCRdb, the immuneACCESS table is reduced to in-frame sequences with V and J assigned. These tables do not hold every clone; where another copy was compared, an unresolved V gene accounts for under half, and the others remain unexplained. The sample yields roughly 320,000 clones; roughly 87% were counted once. In total, the top ten clones hold 3.4% of the sample.

Sequenced material: peripheral blood, taken in a trial of Ad26.COV2.S vaccine versus placebo. The receptors were sampled from a person between 18 and 65 years old who received the Ad26.COV2.S COVID-19 vaccine or a placebo.

This chain uses TRBV25-1 with TRBJ2-7, with D unclear. Per the germline V gene, CDR1 is MGHDK and CDR2 is SYGVNS. The ends were cut back, 4 bases at V and 4 bases at J, with 5 bases in the middle. The CDR3 has 11 residues. This CDR3 is CASSGEYEQYF. The CDR3 DNA follows: TGTGCCAGCAGTGGGGAATACGAGCAGTACTTC.

The chain combines TRBV27 with TRBJ2-7; D is possibly TRBD1 (6 bases). Germline V gene sequence: CDR1 MNHEY, CDR2 SMNVEV (reference sequence). The CDR3 loop spans 14 amino acids. Trimming took 2 bases from V and 4 from J, leaving 12 bases between them. In DNA form, the CDR3 reads TGTGCCAGCAGTTTAAGGGGGACCTATTACGAGCAGTACTTC. Its translation: CASSLRGTYYEQYF.

The chain links TRBV5-6 to TRBJ1-6, with a tentative D call TRBD1 (5 bases). CDR1 and CDR2 (germline): SGHDT, YYEEEE. The CDR3 extends over 15 amino acids. V lost 2 bases and J lost 8, with 14 bases in between. The CDR3 region has the DNA TGTGCCAGCAGCTTAGCAGGGAACGGTTATTCACCCCTCCACTTT. It codes for CASSLAGNGYSPLHF.

The V and J genes are TRBV29-1 and TRBJ2-7, with a possible D match to TRBD2 (6 bases). This CDR3 spans 12 amino acids. The V and J ends lost 7 bases and 2 bases respectively, with 12 bases between them. Germline values: CDR1 SQVTM, CDR2 ANQGSEA. Written as DNA, the CDR3 is TGCAGCGCAGAGACTAGGCCCTACGAGCAGTACTTC. It codes for CSAETRPYEQYF.

This chain connects TRBV6-2 or TRBV6-3 to TRBJ2-3; 10 bases are a match to TRBD2. In germline, CDR1 is MNHEY, CDR2 SVGEGT. This CDR3 region has 18 residues. The V and J ends lost 2 bases and 0 bases, in that order; junction bases with no gene match: 8. CDR3: CASSYTLAGATSTDTQYF. The CDR3 coding sequence is TGTGCCAGCAGTTACACCCTAGCGGGGGCCACTAGCACAGATACGCAGTATTTT.

The chain links TRBV7-3 to TRBJ2-2; D may be TRBD1 or TRBD2 (6 bases each). This CDR3 has 16 residues. The germline V and J ends were trimmed by 3 bases and 1 base, with 12 bases remaining between them. Germline V gene sequence: CDR1 SGHTA, CDR2 FQGTGA. CDR3 in amino acids: CASSFRGGMNTGELFF. The CDR3 nucleotides read TGTGCCAGCAGCTTTCGAGGGGGGATGAACACCGGGGAGCTGTTTTTT.

The sample holds one count of this clone. The chain is built from TRBV9 and TRBJ2-7; D is unclear. CDR3 size: 14 residues. The ends were cut back, 3 bases at V and 5 bases at J, with 15 bases in the middle. The germline CDR1 and CDR2 sequences are SGDLS and YYNGEE. CDR3 nucleotide sequence: TGTGCCAGCAGCGCCAGACGCAGTCCGAACGAGCAGTACTTC. This gives the protein CASSARRSPNEQYF.

The V and J genes are TRBV7-2 and TRBJ1-2; D not certain. The CDR3 sequence is 15 residues long. Germline lookup yields CDR1 SGHTA and CDR2 FQGNSA. V was shortened by 1 base and J by 1 base, with 10 bases between the two germline ends. For the CDR3, the DNA is TGTGCCAGCAGCTTAGTTGTCAGCATTAACTATGGCTACACCTTC. It codes for CASSLVVSINYGYTF.

The chain carries TRBV6-6 and TRBJ2-1, with a weak D call TRBD2 (5 bases). Deletions cut 0 bases from V and 2 bases from J, with 8 bases between. The V gene's germline CDR1 is MNHNY and CDR2 SVGAGI (reference sequence). This CDR3 spans 15 amino acids. CDR3 loop: CASSYSTGTYNEQFF. The CDR3 coding sequence is TGTGCCAGCAGTTACTCGACGGGGACCTACAATGAGCAGTTCTTC.

The rearrangement joins TRBV5-4 to TRBJ2-7, with TRBD1 matching over 9 bases. J lost 6 bases, V lost 4 bases, and 11 bases had no gene match. Looked up from germline, CDR1 is SGHNT and CDR2 is YYREEE (reference sequence). The CDR3 contains 15 residues. The chain's CDR3 is CASSPWDRVSSEQYF. The CDR3 nucleotides read TGTGCCAGCAGCCCTTGGGACAGGGTATCGAGCGAGCAGTACTTC.

This clone was counted a single time. The CDR3 coding sequence is TGTGCCAGCAGCTTAGGAGTTTATGGCTACACCTTC. Translation: CASSLGVYGYTF. The chain carries TRBV11-2 and TRBJ1-2; D gene ambiguous. This CDR3 has 12 residues. The V gene's germline CDR1 is SGHAT and CDR2 FQNNGV. The V end lost 1 base, the J end lost 5 bases, and 5 bases lay between the germline ends.

V gene TRBV7-9 combines with J gene TRBJ2-1, with D perhaps matching TRBD2 (6 bases). Germline assignment: CDR1 SEHNR and CDR2 FQNEAQ (reference sequence). The V gene lost 8 bases and the J gene lost 8 bases, with 16 bases spanning the gap. The length of the CDR3 is 13 residues. The CDR3 nucleotides read TGTGCCAGCGGAGGGGCCGCGCGGGATGAGCAGTTCTTC. Its protein is CASGGAARDEQFF.

The chain joins TRBV29-1 to TRBJ2-7; 7 bases agree with TRBD2. With 4 bases clipped from V and 4 bases from J, the junction kept 4 bases outside the gene matches. This CDR3 spans 12 amino acids. Germline CDR1 SQVTM, CDR2 ANQGSEA. The CDR3, as DNA: TGCAGCGTTGGACGGGGGGTTTACGAGCAGTACTTC. Translating it yields CSVGRGVYEQYF.

The chain joins TRBV6-1 to TRBJ1-2, with D possibly matching TRBD1 (5 bases). Germline CDR1 and CDR2: MNHNS and SASEGT. The V gene lost 2 bases and the J gene lost 4 bases, with 8 bases spanning the gap. There are 13 residues in the CDR3. For the CDR3, the DNA is TGTGCCAGCAGTGAACGGGGGAGCTATGGCTACACCTTC. It codes for CASSERGSYGYTF.